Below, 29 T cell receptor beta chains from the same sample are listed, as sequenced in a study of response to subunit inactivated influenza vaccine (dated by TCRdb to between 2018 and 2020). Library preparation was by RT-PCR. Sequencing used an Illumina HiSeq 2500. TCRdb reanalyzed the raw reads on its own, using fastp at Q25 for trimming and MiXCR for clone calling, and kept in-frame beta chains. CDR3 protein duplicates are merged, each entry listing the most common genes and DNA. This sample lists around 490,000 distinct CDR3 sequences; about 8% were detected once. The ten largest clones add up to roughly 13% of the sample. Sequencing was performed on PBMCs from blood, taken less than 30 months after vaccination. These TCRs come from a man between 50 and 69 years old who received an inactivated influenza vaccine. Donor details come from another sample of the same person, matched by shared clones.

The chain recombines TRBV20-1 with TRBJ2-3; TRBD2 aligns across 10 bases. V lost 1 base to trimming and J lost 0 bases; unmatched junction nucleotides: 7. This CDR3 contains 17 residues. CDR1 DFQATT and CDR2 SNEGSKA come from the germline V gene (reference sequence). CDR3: CSARVLAGAPSTDTQYF. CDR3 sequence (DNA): TGCAGTGCTAGAGTCCTAGCGGGGGCCCCTAGCACAGATACGCAGTATTTT.

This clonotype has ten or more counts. The CDR3 sequence: CASSLGTSGEQYF. CDR3 DNA: TGTGCCAGCAGCTTAGGGACTAGCGGAGAGCAGTACTTC. This chain connects TRBV7-3 to TRBJ2-7; 11 nucleotides line up with TRBD2. After removal of 2 bases from V and 7 bases from J, the junction contained 1 base not matched to a gene. Germline values: CDR1 SGHTA, CDR2 FQGTGA. The CDR3 has 13 amino acids.

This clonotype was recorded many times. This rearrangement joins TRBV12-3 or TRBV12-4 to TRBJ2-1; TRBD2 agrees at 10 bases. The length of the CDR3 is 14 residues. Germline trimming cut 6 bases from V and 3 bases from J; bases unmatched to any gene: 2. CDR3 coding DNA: TGTGCCAGCAGCACTAGCGGGATCTACAATGAGCAGTTCTTC. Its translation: CASSTSGIYNEQFF.

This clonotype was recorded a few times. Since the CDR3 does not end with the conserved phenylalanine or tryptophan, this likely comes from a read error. The CDR3 DNA sequence: TGTGCCAGCACTGCCAAATCTCCTTTCACGGATACGCAGTATCTT. Amino acid sequence: CASTAKSPFTDTQYL. The chain couples TRBV27 to TRBJ2-3; D remains ambiguous. Trimming removed 7 bases from V and 6 bases from J, with 20 bases in between. Per germline, CDR1 MNHEY and CDR2 SMNVEV (reference sequence). The CDR3 is made up of 15 amino acids.

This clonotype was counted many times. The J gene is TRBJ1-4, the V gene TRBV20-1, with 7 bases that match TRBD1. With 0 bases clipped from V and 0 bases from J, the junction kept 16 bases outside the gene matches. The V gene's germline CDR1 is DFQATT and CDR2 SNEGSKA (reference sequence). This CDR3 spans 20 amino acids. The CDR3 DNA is TGCAGTGCTAGAGATCTGTACTCGGGACAGTCGGGAACAACTAATGAAAAACTGTTTTTT. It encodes CSARDLYSGQSGTTNEKLFF.

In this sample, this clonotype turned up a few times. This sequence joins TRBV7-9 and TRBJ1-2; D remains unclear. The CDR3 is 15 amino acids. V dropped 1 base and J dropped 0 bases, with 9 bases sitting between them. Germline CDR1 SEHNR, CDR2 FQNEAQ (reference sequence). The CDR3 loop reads CASSLGTEANYGYTF. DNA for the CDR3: TGTGCCAGCAGCTTAGGGACCGAAGCTAACTATGGCTACACCTTC.

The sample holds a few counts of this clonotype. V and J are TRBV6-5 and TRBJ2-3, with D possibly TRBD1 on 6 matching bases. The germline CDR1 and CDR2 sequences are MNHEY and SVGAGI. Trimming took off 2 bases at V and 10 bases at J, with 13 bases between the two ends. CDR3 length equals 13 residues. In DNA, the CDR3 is TGTGCCAGCAGTTACACAACAGGGTCGGCGCAGTATTTT. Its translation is CASSYTTGSAQYF.

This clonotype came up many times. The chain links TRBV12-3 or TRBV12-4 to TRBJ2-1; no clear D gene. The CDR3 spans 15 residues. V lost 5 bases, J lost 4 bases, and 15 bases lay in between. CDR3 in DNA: TGTGCCAGCAGTCGTTGGGCCGATAAGTACAATGAGCAGTTCTTC. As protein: CASSRWADKYNEQFF.

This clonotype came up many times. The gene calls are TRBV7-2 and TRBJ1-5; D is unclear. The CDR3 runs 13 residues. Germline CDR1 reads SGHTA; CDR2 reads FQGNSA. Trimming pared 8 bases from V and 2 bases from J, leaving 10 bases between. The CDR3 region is CASRREGNQPQHF. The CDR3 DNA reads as TGTGCCAGCCGGAGGGAGGGCAATCAGCCCCAGCATTTT.

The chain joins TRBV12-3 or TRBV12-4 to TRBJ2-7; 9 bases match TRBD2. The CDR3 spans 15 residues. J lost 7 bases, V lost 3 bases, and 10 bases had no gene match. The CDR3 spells CASSFGGGARREQYF. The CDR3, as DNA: TGTGCCAGCAGTTTTGGCGGGGGGGCCCGTCGGGAGCAGTACTTC.

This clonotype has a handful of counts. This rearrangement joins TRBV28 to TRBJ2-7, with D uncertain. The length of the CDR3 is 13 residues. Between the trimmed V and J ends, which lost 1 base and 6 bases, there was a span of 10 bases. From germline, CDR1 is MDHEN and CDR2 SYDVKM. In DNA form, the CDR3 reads TGTGCCAGCAGTTTATTCGGCATCCCCGAGCAGTACTTC. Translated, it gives CASSLFGIPEQYF.

In nucleotides, the CDR3 is TGTGCCAGCACGTCGGGGGGCGGAGAGCAGTTCTTC. This codes for CASTSGGGEQFF. The rearrangement links TRBV2 to TRBJ2-1, with TRBD2 as a possible D gene (7 bases). Trimming took off 7 bases at V and 10 bases at J, with 14 bases between the two ends. CDR1 is SNHLY and CDR2 is FYNNEI in the germline V gene. CDR3 size: 12 residues.

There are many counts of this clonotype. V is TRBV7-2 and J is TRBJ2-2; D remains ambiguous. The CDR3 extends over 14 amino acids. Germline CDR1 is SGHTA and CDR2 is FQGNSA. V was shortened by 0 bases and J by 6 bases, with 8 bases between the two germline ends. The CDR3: CASSLAFGAGELFF. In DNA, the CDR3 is TGTGCCAGCAGCTTAGCTTTTGGGGCCGGGGAGCTGTTTTTT.

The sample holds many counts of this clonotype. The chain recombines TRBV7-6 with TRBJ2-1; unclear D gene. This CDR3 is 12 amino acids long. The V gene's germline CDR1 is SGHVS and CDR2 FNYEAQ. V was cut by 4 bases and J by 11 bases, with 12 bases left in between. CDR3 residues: CASSSSGSKQFF. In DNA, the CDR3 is TGTGCCAGCAGCTCCAGTGGCAGTAAGCAGTTCTTC.

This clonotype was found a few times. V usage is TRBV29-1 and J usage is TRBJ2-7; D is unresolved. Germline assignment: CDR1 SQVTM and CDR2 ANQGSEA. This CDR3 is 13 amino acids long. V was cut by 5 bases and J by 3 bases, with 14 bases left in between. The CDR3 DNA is TGCAGCGTTTCCGGGCCACCGGGCTACGAGCAGTACTTC. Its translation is CSVSGPPGYEQYF.

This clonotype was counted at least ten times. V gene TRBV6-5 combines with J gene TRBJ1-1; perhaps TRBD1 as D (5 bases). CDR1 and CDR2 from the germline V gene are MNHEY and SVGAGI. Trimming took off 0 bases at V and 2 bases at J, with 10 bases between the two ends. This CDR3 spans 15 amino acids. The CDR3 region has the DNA TGTGCCAGCAGTTACTCCGGGACGGTTAACACTGAAGCTTTCTTT. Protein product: CASSYSGTVNTEAFF.

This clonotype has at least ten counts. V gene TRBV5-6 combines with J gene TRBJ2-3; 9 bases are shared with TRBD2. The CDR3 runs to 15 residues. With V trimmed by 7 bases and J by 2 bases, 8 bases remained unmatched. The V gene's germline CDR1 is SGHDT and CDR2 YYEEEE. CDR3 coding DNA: TGTGCCAGCGGATTAGCGGGGGAGAACACAGATACGCAGTATTTT. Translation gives CASGLAGENTDTQYF.

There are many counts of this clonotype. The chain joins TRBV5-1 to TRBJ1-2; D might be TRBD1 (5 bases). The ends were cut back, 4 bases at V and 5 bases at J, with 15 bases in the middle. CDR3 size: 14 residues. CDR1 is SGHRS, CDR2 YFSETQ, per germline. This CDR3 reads CASSGASGGYGYTF. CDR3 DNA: TGCGCCAGCAGCGGAGCGTCCGGGGGGTATGGCTACACCTTC.

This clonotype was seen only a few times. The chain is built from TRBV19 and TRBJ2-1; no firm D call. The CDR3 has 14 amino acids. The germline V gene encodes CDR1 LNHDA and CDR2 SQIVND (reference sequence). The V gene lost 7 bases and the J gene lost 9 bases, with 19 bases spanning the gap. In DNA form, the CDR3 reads TGTGCCAGTACCTCGCAGTGGGCCTCCGGTGAGCAGTTCTTC. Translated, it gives CASTSQWASGEQFF.

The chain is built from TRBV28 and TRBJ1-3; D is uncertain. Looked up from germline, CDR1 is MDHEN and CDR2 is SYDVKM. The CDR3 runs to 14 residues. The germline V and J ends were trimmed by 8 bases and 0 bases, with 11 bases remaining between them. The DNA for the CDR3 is TGTGCCAGCGCCCAGTGGAGCTCTGGAAACACCATATATTTT. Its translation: CASAQWSSGNTIYF. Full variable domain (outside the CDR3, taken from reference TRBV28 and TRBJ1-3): DVKVTQSSRYLVKRTGEKVFLECVQDMDHENMFWYRQDPGLGLRLIYFSYDVKMKEKGDIPEGYSVSREKKERFSLILESASTNQTSMYLCASAQWSSGNTIYFGEGSWLTVV.

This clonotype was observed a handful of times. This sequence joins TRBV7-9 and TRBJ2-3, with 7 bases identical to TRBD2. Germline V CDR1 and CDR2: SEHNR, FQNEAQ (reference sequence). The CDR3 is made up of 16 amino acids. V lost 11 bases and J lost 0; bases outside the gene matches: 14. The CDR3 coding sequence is TGTGCCCGAACCCGGATAGCGGGCCAGAGCACAGATACGCAGTATTTT. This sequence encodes CARTRIAGQSTDTQYF.

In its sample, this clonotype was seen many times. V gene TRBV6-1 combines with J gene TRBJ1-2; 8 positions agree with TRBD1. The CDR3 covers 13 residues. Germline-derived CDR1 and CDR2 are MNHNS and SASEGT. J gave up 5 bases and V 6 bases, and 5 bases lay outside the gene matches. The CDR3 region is CASRAGTGYGYTF. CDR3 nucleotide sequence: TGTGCCAGCAGAGCCGGGACAGGATATGGCTACACCTTC.

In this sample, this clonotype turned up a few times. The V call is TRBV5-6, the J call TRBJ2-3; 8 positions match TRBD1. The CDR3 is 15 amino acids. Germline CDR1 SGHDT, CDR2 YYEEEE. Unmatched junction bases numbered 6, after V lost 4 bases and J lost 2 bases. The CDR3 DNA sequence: TGTGCCAGCAGCGGAGGGACAGGAGACACAGATACGCAGTATTTT. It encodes CASSGGTGDTDTQYF.

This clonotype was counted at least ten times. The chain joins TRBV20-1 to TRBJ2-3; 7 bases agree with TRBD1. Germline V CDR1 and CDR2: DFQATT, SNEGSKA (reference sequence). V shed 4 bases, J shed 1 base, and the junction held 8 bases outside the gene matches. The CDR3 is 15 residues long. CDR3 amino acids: CSAKEGAVGTDTQYF. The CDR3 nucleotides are TGCAGTGCTAAAGAGGGGGCGGTGGGCACAGATACGCAGTATTTT.

The DNA for the CDR3 is TGTGCCAGCAGTGGACACGGGACCGCGAACACTGAAGCTTTCTTT. Its translation is CASSGHGTANTEAFF. The V gene is TRBV28, the J gene TRBJ1-1; tentative D call: TRBD1 (5 bases). The V gene's germline CDR1 is MDHEN and CDR2 SYDVKM. Deletions cut 5 bases from V and 1 base from J, with 14 bases between. This CDR3 comprises 15 residues.

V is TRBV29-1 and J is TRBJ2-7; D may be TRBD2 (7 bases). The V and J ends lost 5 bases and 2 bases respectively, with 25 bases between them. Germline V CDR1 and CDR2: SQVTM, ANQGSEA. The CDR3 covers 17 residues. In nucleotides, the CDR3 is TGCAGCGTTTGGGGGGGGATGGGACATCGGCGGACCTACGAGCAGTACTTC. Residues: CSVWGGMGHRRTYEQYF.

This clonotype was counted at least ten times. CDR3 nucleotide sequence: TGTGCCAGCAGTGACGGACAGGGTGGTATGTACGAGCAGTACTTC. Amino acid sequence: CASSDGQGGMYEQYF. The genes are TRBV12-3 or TRBV12-4 and TRBJ2-7; 8 nucleotides line up with TRBD1. V gave up 5 bases and J gave up 4 bases; unmatched junction bases: 10. This CDR3 is built from 15 residues.

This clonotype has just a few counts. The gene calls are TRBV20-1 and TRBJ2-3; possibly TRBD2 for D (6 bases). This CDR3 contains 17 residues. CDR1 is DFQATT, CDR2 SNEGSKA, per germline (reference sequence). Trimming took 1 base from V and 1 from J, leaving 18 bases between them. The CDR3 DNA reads TGCAGTGCTAGAGGAATGGAAAGGACGGGGGGCACAGATACGCAGTATTTT. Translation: CSARGMERTGGTDTQYF.

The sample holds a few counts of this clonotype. The CDR3 protein is CASSLTATGVLHEQYF. DNA of the CDR3: TGTGCCAGCAGTCTAACCGCGACAGGGGTCCTCCACGAGCAGTACTTC. V is TRBV28 and J is TRBJ2-7, with 8 bases matching TRBD1. Trimming at V came to 5 bases and at J to 5 bases, leaving 14 bases not matched to a gene. CDR3 size: 16 residues. The germline gives CDR1 MDHEN, CDR2 SYDVKM.